The 29 T cell receptor beta chains reported below all come from one sample, sequenced in a study of CD8 T cells in Susac syndrome. Reverse transcription of roughly 0.5 to 1 ug RNA was performed with random hexamers. TCRdb passed the immunoSEQ multiplex PCR reads through MiXCR, listing each CDR3 protein once. The table lists about 130,000 distinct CDR3 sequences, about 95% of them singletons, with more than 0.095% in the top ten. Sequenced material: CD4+ T cells from PBMCs. The receptors come from a human donor in good health.

This rearrangement joins TRBV6-2 or TRBV6-3 to TRBJ2-4, with TRBD2 as a possible D gene (5 bases). This CDR3 comprises 16 residues. V was trimmed by 1 base and J by 4 bases, leaving 14 bases between them. Germline V gene data show CDR1 as MNHEY and CDR2 as SVGEGT. CDR3 sequence reads: CASSYWRGPTKNIQYF. DNA for the CDR3: TGTGCCAGCAGTTACTGGAGAGGGCCGACAAAAAACATTCAGTACTTC.

The V gene is TRBV5-1, the J gene TRBJ2-7, with a possible D match to TRBD1 (6 bases). This CDR3 contains 14 residues. The germline V gene encodes CDR1 SGHRS and CDR2 YFSETQ. The V and J ends lost 0 bases and 3 bases respectively, with 10 bases between them. CDR3 amino acids: CASSLGDNLYEQYF. The CDR3, as DNA: TGCGCCAGCAGCTTGGGGGACAATCTCTACGAGCAGTACTTC.

The rearrangement uses TRBV12-3 or TRBV12-4 and TRBJ2-7, with 7 bases aligning to TRBD1. CDR3 length equals 16 residues. Trimming removed 3 bases from V and 0 bases from J; junction bases left unmatched: 8. The CDR3 DNA is TGTGCCAGCAGTTTGTCCCCTGGGACAGCCTCCTACGAGCAGTACTTC. Its translation is CASSLSPGTASYEQYF.

The chain combines TRBV20-1 with TRBJ2-7, with TRBD1 matching over 8 bases. Germline V gene lookup returns CDR1 DFQATT and CDR2 SNEGSKA (reference sequence). The CDR3 has 14 residues. V lost 1 base and J lost 6; bases outside the gene matches: 8. The CDR3 is CSARGQGAFGEQYF. As DNA, the CDR3 is TGCAGTGCTAGAGGGCAGGGGGCATTTGGCGAGCAGTACTTC.

J is TRBJ2-7 and V is TRBV28; 7 bases agree with TRBD1. Germline V CDR1 and CDR2: MDHEN, SYDVKM. J was trimmed by 4 bases and V by 9 bases; bases with no gene match: 6. The CDR3 loop spans 12 amino acids. The CDR3 protein is CASRTGDYEQYF. The CDR3 DNA sequence: TGTGCCAGTCGGACAGGAGATTACGAGCAGTACTTC.

This sequence joins TRBV19 and TRBJ1-4, with 7 nucleotides matching TRBD1. The CDR3 runs 16 residues. V lost 3 bases and J lost 0; bases outside the gene matches: 4. CDR1 is LNHDA and CDR2 is SQIVND in the germline V gene (reference sequence). CDR3 coding DNA: TGTGCCAGTAGTATCGCGGGGACAGCAACTAATGAAAAACTGTTTTTT. It translates to CASSIAGTATNEKLFF.

The DNA for the CDR3 is TGTGCCAGCACCCCCACTCGGGGGGCCGGGGAGCTGTTTTTT. Encoded protein: CASTPTRGAGELFF. The J gene is TRBJ2-2, the V gene TRBV12-3 or TRBV12-4; TRBD2 matches at 7 bases. V was clipped by 7 bases and J by 6 bases; unmatched bases: 8. This CDR3 has 14 residues.

This chain links TRBV30 with TRBJ1-2; no firm D call. Trimming stripped 1 base from V and 5 bases from J, with 14 bases between. CDR1 and CDR2 (germline): GTSNPN, SVGIG (reference sequence). CDR3 length equals 14 residues. For the CDR3, the DNA is TGTGCCTGGAGTGGGATCCAGCAAATATATGGCTACACCTTC. Amino acid sequence: CAWSGIQQIYGYTF.

This sequence joins TRBV3-1 and TRBJ1-4; D uncertain. CDR3 length: 15 residues. From germline, CDR1 is LGHDT and CDR2 YNNKEL (reference sequence). Trimming shortened V by 4 bases and J by 8 bases, and 17 bases separated the two germline ends. CDR3 sequence (DNA): TGTGCCAGCAGCCGGACTTTCAGCTTGGGGGAAAAACTGTTTTTT. Translation gives CASSRTFSLGEKLFF.

This rearrangement joins TRBV5-1 to TRBJ2-2; no clear D. The germline V and J ends were trimmed by 4 bases and 6 bases, with 10 bases remaining between them. The CDR3 loop spans 13 amino acids. Germline values: CDR1 SGHRS, CDR2 YFSETQ. The CDR3 sequence is CASSNQAAGELFF. The CDR3 DNA follows: TGCGCCAGCAGCAACCAAGCTGCCGGGGAGCTGTTTTTT. Drawing the rest from reference TRBV5-1 and TRBJ2-2, the complete variable domain is KAGVTQTPRYLIKTRGQQVTLSCSPISGHRSVSWYQQTPGQGLQFLFEYFSETQRNKGNFPGRFSGRQFSNSRSEMNVSTLELGDSALYLCASSNQAAGELFFGEGSRLTVL.

The chain joins TRBV12-3 or TRBV12-4 to TRBJ2-5, with D unresolved. The CDR3 is 13 residues long. V was pared by 6 bases and J by 3 bases, with 11 bases between. CDR3 sequence: CASSRRIEETQYF. The CDR3 DNA reads TGTGCCAGCAGCCGCCGAATTGAAGAGACCCAGTACTTC.

The chain combines TRBV14 with TRBJ2-5, with D possibly called TRBD1 or TRBD2 (5 bases each). CDR3 length: 14 amino acids. Germline lookup yields CDR1 SGHDN and CDR2 FVKESK. V lost 6 bases and J lost 2, with 13 bases in between. CDR3 in amino acids: CASSEPGRQETQYF. DNA of the CDR3: TGTGCCAGCAGTGAACCGGGACGGCAAGAGACCCAGTACTTC.

The chain employs TRBV7-2 and TRBJ1-2; D possibly corresponds to TRBD1 (5 bases). Per the germline V gene, CDR1 is SGHTA and CDR2 is FQGNSA. The V gene lost 1 base and the J gene lost 6 bases, with 12 bases spanning the gap. CDR3 length: 14 residues. CDR3 amino acids: CASSLVGGDHGYTF. The DNA of the CDR3 is TGTGCCAGCAGCTTAGTGGGGGGGGACCATGGCTACACCTTC.

In its sample, this clonotype was seen once. The chain employs TRBV5-1 and TRBJ2-5; D is unclear. V lost 4 bases and J lost 1, with 5 bases in between. Germline CDR1 and CDR2: SGHRS and YFSETQ. This CDR3 comprises 12 residues. CDR3 DNA sequence: TGCGCCAGCAGCCGCCCCCAAGAGACCCAGTACTTC. Translation gives CASSRPQETQYF.

The rearrangement uses TRBV25-1 and TRBJ1-1, with D tentatively TRBD1 (5 bases). The CDR3 is made up of 13 amino acids. Germline-derived CDR1 and CDR2 are MGHDK and SYGVNS. The V end was cut by 4 bases, the J end by 10 bases, with 16 bases between. The CDR3 sequence: CASSAFGGLGAFF. CDR3 nucleotide sequence: TGTGCCAGCAGTGCGTTCGGGGGATTGGGAGCTTTCTTT.

V and J are TRBV3-1 and TRBJ2-1; TRBD2 aligns across 7 bases. In germline, CDR1 is LGHDT, CDR2 YNNKEL (reference sequence). This CDR3 region has 15 residues. Trimming at V came to 0 bases and at J to 12 bases, leaving 11 bases not matched to a gene. The CDR3 DNA sequence: TGTGCCAGCAGCCAAGATAGTGGACTAGGGGCGGGGCAGTTCTTC. Translation gives CASSQDSGLGAGQFF.

The chain recombines TRBV4-1 with TRBJ2-1, with D maybe TRBD1 (6 bases). The CDR3 is made up of 17 amino acids. V was pared by 0 bases and J by 3 bases, with 15 bases between. Germline V lookup: CDR1 MGHRA, CDR2 YSYEKL. The DNA of the CDR3 is TGCGCCAGCAGCCAAGATGGAACAGGGCCCTACTACAATGAGCAGTTCTTC. This sequence encodes CASSQDGTGPYYNEQFF.

V gene TRBV29-1 combines with J gene TRBJ1-1; D is undetermined. V was cut by 6 bases and J by 4 bases, with 15 bases left in between. The CDR3 loop spans 13 amino acids. Germline CDR1 SQVTM, CDR2 ANQGSEA. CDR3 sequence: CSVKRPPRTEAFF. The CDR3 DNA reads TGCAGCGTAAAAAGGCCGCCGCGCACTGAAGCTTTCTTT.

The gene calls are TRBV4-2 and TRBJ2-7; the D gene is possibly TRBD2 (6 bases). Looked up from germline, CDR1 is LGHNA and CDR2 is YNFKEQ. Trimming left V 4 bases short and J 3 bases short, with 13 bases between. The CDR3 runs 14 residues. The CDR3 nucleotides are TGTGCCAGCAGCCCGGGACTCGGGGGCTACGAGCAGTACTTC. Protein sequence: CASSPGLGGYEQYF.

The chain links TRBV18 to TRBJ2-3; D gene unclear. Trimming cost V 3 bases and J 0 bases, with 10 bases left between them. Looked up from germline, CDR1 is KGHSH and CDR2 is LQKENI. CDR3 size: 15 residues. The chain's CDR3 is CASSPRTVSTDTQYF. The CDR3 bases are TGTGCCAGCTCACCTAGGACGGTCAGCACAGATACGCAGTATTTT. Using reference TRBV18 and TRBJ2-3 for the parts outside the CDR3, the full variable domain is NAGVMQNPRHLVRRRGQEARLRCSPMKGHSHVYWYRQLPEEGLKFMVYLQKENIIDESGMPKERFSAEFPKEGPSILRIQQVVRGDSAAYFCASSPRTVSTDTQYFGPGTRLTVL.

The chain combines TRBV30 with TRBJ1-1; D is unresolved. The V end lost 3 bases, the J end lost 1 base, and 9 bases lay between the germline ends. Germline loops: CDR1 GTSNPN, CDR2 SVGIG (reference sequence). This CDR3 is built from 13 residues. CDR3 sequence (DNA): TGTGCCTGGAGCGCCGTCAGGAACACTGAAGCTTTCTTT. It yields the protein CAWSAVRNTEAFF.

This clonotype was seen a handful of times. The chain recombines TRBV12-3 or TRBV12-4 with TRBJ1-5, with D maybe TRBD1 (6 bases). Trimming pared 4 bases from V and 4 bases from J, leaving 8 bases between. This CDR3 region has 13 residues. For the CDR3, the DNA is TGTGCCAGCAGTTCCCAGGGGAATCAGCCCCAGCATTTT. Amino acids: CASSSQGNQPQHF.

CDR3 sequence reads: CASSQEVRGGTQYF. In DNA form, the CDR3 reads TGTGCCAGCAGCCAAGAGGTTCGGGGCGGGACCCAGTACTTC. This chain connects TRBV3-1 to TRBJ2-5; D may be TRBD1 or TRBD2 (5 bases each). V was pared by 0 bases and J by 7 bases, with 12 bases between. CDR3 length equals 14 residues. Per germline, CDR1 LGHDT and CDR2 YNNKEL (reference sequence).

This sequence joins TRBV12-3 or TRBV12-4 and TRBJ2-2; D gene uncertain. The CDR3 length is 12 residues. Trimming took 4 bases from V and 6 from J, leaving 6 bases between them. Here the CDR3 reads CASSSVPGELFF. The CDR3 DNA reads as TGTGCCAGCAGTTCCGTTCCCGGGGAGCTGTTTTTT.

The genes are TRBV30 and TRBJ2-3, with D possibly matching TRBD1 (5 bases). Looked up from germline, CDR1 is GTSNPN and CDR2 is SVGIG (reference sequence). V gave up 6 bases and J gave up 0 bases, with 10 bases separating them. CDR3 length: 13 residues. CDR3 DNA sequence: TGTGCCTGCAGGGTACTAAGCACAGATACGCAGTATTTT. Protein sequence: CACRVLSTDTQYF.

This clonotype has just one count. The V and J genes are TRBV7-9 and TRBJ2-4; D is unclear. Germline V gene lookup returns CDR1 SEHNR and CDR2 FQNEAQ (reference sequence). The CDR3 contains 14 residues. Trimming took 5 bases from V and 8 from J, leaving 16 bases between them. The CDR3: CASSRKGIPDIQYF. CDR3 DNA sequence: TGTGCCAGCAGCCGAAAAGGGATTCCGGACATTCAGTACTTC. The full variable domain, in which reference TRBV7-9 and TRBJ2-4 provide the parts outside the CDR3, is DTGVSQNPRHKITKRGQNVTFRCDPISEHNRLYWYRQTLGQGPEFLTYFQNEAQLEKSRLLSDRFSAERPKGSFSTLEIQRTEQGDSAMYLCASSRKGIPDIQYFGAGTRLSVL.

This clonotype appeared a single time. The chain employs TRBV3-1 and TRBJ2-5; D is unresolved. There are 12 residues in the CDR3. Germline V lookup: CDR1 LGHDT, CDR2 YNNKEL (reference sequence). V was clipped by 4 bases and J by 5 bases, with 8 bases between them. The CDR3 coding sequence is TGTGCCAGCAGCCCTGAGGCGGAGACCCAGTACTTC. As protein: CASSPEAETQYF.

The sample holds a few counts of this clonotype. V and J are TRBV12-3 or TRBV12-4 and TRBJ2-7; 8 bases are shared with TRBD2. V shed 6 bases and J 1 base; nucleotides not matched to a gene: 8. The CDR3 runs 15 residues. The CDR3 spells CASSPTSAQSYEQYF. The CDR3 DNA follows: TGTGCCAGCAGCCCGACTAGCGCGCAGTCCTACGAGCAGTACTTC.

CDR3 sequence: CASSQERIRHLSYNEQFF. The CDR3 coding sequence is TGTGCCAGCAGCCAAGAGCGGATACGACATCTCTCCTACAATGAGCAGTTCTTC. This sequence joins TRBV14 and TRBJ2-1; D ambiguous. The CDR3 consists of 18 residues. From germline, CDR1 is SGHDN and CDR2 FVKESK. V lost 0 bases to trimming and J lost 0 bases, with 15 bases between them.